This T cell receptor beta chain was obtained from a study of cytomegalovirus exposure and HLA in healthy donors. Looking at the study overall: Among several hundred genotyped donors, approximately 80% fell in the Caucasian-associated ancestry cluster. Study-wide results and limits: An observed cluster of highly shared sequence variants was recorded as a likely sequencing artifact. Evidence from a later analysis indicated that most CMV-associated TCR beta chains looked HLA-restricted.

In this sample, this clone turned up once. Its antigen remains unknown. Other DNA sequences in this specimen translate into the identical CDR3. Donors consisted of healthy bone marrow donors. 60 Vbeta and 13 Jbeta primers were used in PCR. TCRdb keeps only in-frame clones here, not all; method: immunoSEQ multiplex PCR. Among roughly 99,000 clones listed, 77% were seen once. CDR1 is LNHDA and CDR2 is SQIVND in the germline V gene (reference sequence). The germline V and J ends were trimmed by 3 bases and 4 bases, with 7 bases remaining between them. This CDR3 contains 13 residues. The J gene is TRBJ1-5, the V gene TRBV19; D remains unclear. The clonotype comes from a male donor in good health and CMV-seronegative. Sequencing used PBMCs. The CDR3, as DNA: TGTGCCAGTAGTATCGGGGTAAATCAGCCCCAGCATTTT. Amino acids: CASSIGVNQPQHF.